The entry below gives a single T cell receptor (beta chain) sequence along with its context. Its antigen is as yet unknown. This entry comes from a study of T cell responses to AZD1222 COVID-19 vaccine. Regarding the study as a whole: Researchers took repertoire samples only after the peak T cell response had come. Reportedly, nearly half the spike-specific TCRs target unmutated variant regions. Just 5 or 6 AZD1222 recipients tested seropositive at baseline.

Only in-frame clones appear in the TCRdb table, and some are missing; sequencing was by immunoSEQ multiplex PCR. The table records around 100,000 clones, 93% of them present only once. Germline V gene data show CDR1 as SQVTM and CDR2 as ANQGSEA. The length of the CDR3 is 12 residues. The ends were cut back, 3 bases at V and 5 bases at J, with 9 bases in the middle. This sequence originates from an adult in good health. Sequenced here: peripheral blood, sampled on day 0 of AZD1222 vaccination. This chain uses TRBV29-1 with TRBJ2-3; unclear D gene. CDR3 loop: CSVDVKEDTQYF. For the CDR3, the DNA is TGCAGCGTTGACGTCAAGGAAGATACGCAGTATTTT.